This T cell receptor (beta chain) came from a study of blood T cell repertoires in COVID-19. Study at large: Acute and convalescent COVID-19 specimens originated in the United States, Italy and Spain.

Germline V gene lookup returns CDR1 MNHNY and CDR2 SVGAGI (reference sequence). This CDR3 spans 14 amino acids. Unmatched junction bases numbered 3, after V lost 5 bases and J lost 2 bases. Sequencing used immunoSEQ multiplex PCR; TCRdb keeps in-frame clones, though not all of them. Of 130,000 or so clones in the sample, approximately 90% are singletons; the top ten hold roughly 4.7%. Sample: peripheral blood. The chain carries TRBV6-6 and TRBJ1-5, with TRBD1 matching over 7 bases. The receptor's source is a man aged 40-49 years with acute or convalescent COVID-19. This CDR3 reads CASSKGQGNQPQHF. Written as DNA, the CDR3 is TGTGCCAGCAGTAAAGGACAGGGCAATCAGCCCCAGCATTTT.